This TCR beta chain came from a study of spatial heterogeneity in lung cancer. Across the whole study: Correlation of TCR transcript counts in tumor regions with a T cell module score from matched bulk RNA-seq was strong.

Broader study findings: Mutation counts in tumors were tracked by counts of expanded intratumoral alpha and beta TCRs.

TCRdb reprocessed the 5' RACE reads with MiXCR, giving one entry per CDR3 protein. The repertoire has 1,300 to 1,500 distinct CDR3 sequences, 10% to 15% of them found once; the top ten carry approximately 20%. Time point noted: sample taken at primary tumor resection. By share, this clonotype ranks as medium-sized. The target antigen is unknown. This beta chain is a stray sequence in a library constructed for alpha chains; its clone size is not meaningful. Germline CDR1 reads DFQATT; CDR2 reads SNEGSKA (reference sequence). The CDR3 totals 13 residues. The J segment lost 3 bases and the V segment lost 5 bases, leaving 4 bases of the junction unmatched.

The input for sequencing was lung tumor tissue, taken at surgery. The genes are TRBV20-1 and TRBJ2-3, with 8 bases aligning to TRBD1. The source of this sequence is a female donor with early-stage non-small cell lung cancer. CDR3 DNA sequence: TGCAGTGCTCCCGACAGGGGTACAGATACGCAGTATTTT. As protein: CSAPDRGTDTQYF.